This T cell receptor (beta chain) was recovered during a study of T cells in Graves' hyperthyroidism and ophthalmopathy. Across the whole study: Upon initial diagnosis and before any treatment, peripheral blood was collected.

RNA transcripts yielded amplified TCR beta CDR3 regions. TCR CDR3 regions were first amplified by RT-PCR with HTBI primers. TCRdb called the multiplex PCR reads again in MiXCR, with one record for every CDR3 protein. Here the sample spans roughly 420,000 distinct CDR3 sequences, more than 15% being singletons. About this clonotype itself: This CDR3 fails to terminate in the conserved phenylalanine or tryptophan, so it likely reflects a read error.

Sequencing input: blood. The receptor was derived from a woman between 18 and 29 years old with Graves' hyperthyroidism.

The CDR3 spells CASSSQDTGELFL. In DNA, the CDR3 is TGTGCCAGCAGTTCTCAAGACACCGGGGAGCTGTTTCTT. The chain links TRBV28 to TRBJ2-2; D gene ambiguous. From germline, CDR1 is MDHEN and CDR2 SYDVKM. The V end was cut by 4 bases, the J end by 3 bases, with 6 bases between. The CDR3 extends over 13 amino acids.